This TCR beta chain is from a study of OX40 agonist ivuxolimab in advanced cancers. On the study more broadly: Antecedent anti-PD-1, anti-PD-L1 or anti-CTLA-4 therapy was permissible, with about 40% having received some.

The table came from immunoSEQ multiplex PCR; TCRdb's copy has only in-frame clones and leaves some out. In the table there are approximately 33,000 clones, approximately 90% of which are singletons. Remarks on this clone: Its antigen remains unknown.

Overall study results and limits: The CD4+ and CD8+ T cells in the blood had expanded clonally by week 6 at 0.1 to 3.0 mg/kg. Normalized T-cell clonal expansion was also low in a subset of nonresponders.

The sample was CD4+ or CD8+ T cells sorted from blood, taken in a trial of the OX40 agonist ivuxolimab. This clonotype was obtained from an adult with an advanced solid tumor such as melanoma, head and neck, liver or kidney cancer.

For the CDR3, the DNA is TGTGCCAGCAGCCTGGGACAGGTCTACGAGCAGTACTTC. This translates into CASSLGQVYEQYF. The genes are TRBV27 and TRBJ2-7; TRBD1 matches 8 bases. This CDR3 has 13 amino acids. The junction had 4 bases not matched to a gene; V was cut back by 6 bases and J by 3 bases. The germline CDR1 and CDR2 sequences are MNHEY and SMNVEV (reference sequence).